Listed here are 4 T cell receptor beta chains from one sample, sequenced in a study of shared clonotypes between healthy human individuals. Some clones are missing from TCRdb's copy, which holds only in-frame ones; the method was immunoSEQ multiplex PCR. In the table there are about 680,000 clones, about 80% of which are singletons. Sequencing input: memory CD4+ T cells sorted from blood. Regarding subset: CD45RA-negative fraction. The origin of the receptors is a woman younger than 45 in good health.

Only a few counts were recorded for this clone. The V gene is TRBV29-1, the J gene TRBJ1-3, with D possibly being TRBD1 (5 bases). The germline gives CDR1 SQVTM, CDR2 ANQGSEA. Between the trimmed V and J ends, which lost 6 bases and 3 bases, there was a span of 18 bases. This CDR3 is 15 amino acids long. For the CDR3, the DNA is TGCAGCGTCAGAGACGGCCAGGGAGATGGAAACACCATATATTTT. Translating it yields CSVRDGQGDGNTIYF.

CDR3 sequence reads: CASRPGGATRKAEAFF. The CDR3 DNA is TGTGCCAGCAGACCAGGGGGCGCGACTCGAAAGGCTGAAGCTTTCTTT. The chain is built from TRBV5-4 and TRBJ1-1; TRBD1 matches at 8 bases. The CDR3 spans 16 residues. Germline V lookup: CDR1 SGHNT, CDR2 YYREEE (reference sequence). Trimming cost V 5 bases and J 6 bases; bases outside gene matches: 15.

The rearrangement uses TRBV5-1 and TRBJ2-3, with 7 bases aligning to TRBD1. After removal of 4 bases from V and 2 bases from J, the junction contained 16 bases not matched to a gene. The CDR3 is made up of 18 amino acids. The V gene's germline CDR1 is SGHRS and CDR2 YFSETQ. The CDR3 sequence is CASSDTGTVLHYTDTQYF. The CDR3 DNA is TGCGCCAGCAGCGACACCGGGACAGTACTCCACTACACAGATACGCAGTATTTT.

This rearrangement joins TRBV15 to TRBJ1-2; D is undetermined. CDR3 length: 15 residues. The V end lost 5 bases, the J end lost 4 bases, and 17 bases lay between the germline ends. Germline V gives CDR1 LNHNV, CDR2 YYDKDF (reference sequence). The DNA of the CDR3 is TGTGCCACCAGCGGACTAGAGGGAGAGGTCTATGGCTACACCTTC. Encoded protein: CATSGLEGEVYGYTF.